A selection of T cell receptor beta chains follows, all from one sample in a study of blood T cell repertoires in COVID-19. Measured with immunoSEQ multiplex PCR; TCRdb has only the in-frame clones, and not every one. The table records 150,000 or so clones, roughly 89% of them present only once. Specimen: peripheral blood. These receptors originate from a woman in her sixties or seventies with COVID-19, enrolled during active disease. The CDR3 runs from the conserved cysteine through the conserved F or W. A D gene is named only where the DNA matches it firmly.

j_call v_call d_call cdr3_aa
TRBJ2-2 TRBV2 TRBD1 CASSVGQGRATGELFF
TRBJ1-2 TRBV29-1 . CSVGQEYGYTF
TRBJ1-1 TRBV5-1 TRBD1 CASSPRQGAAEAFF
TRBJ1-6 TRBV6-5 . CASSPEGVYNSPLHF
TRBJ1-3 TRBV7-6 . CASSYGLVSSGNTIYF
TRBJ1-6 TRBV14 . CASSQRQSDNSPLHF
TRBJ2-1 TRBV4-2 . CASSQTRNNEQFF
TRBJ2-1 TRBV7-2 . CASSLRQRSYNEQFF
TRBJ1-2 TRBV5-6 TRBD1 CASKIRTQGEYGYTF
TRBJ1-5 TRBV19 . CASSREGGNQPQHF
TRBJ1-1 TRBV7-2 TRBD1 CASSTQTGGNTEAFF
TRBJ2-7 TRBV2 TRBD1 CASRAAGTGSYEQYF
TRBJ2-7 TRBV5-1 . CASHPGSLSYEQYF
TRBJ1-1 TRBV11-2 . CASSFAQTMNTEAFF
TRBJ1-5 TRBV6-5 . CATLDSTGGNQPQHF
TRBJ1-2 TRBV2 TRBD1 CASSQQGAYGYTF
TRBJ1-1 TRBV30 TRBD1 CAWSDKTGQGGNTEAFF
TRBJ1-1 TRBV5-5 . CASSPRFIRGMGNTEAFF
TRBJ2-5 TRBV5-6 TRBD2 CASSTVVGGGALETQYF
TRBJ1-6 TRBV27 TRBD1 CASTFGQGASSPLHF
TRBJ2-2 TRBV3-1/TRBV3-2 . CASSPIQDTGELFF
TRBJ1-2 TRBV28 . CASSITPPGDFNYGYTF
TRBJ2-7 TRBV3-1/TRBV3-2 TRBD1 CASSQGTGGFYEQYF
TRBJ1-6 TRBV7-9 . CASSLTDSPLHF
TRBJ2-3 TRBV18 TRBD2 CASSPPPSGGAKTDTQYF
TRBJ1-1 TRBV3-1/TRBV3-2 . CASSQVARETEAFF
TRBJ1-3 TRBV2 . CASSAQISGNTIYF
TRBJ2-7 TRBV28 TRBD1 CASSLAGGPLFSYEQYF
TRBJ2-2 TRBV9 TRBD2 CASSVGLAGVNTGELFF
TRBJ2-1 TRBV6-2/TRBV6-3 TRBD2 CASSRGTSGYNEQFF
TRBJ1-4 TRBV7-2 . CASSTRAFNEKLFF
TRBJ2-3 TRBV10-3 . CAIQGLVTDTQYF
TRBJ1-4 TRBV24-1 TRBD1 CATSSTGLGTVDEKLFF
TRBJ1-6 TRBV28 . CATLGGGYNSPLHF
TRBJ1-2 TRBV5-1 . CASSLGDSNYGYTF
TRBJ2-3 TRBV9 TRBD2 CASSSRLAGGPSRDTQYF
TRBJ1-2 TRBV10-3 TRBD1 CAIAGTGGKNGYTF
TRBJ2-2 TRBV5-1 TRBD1 CASYRTGTGELFF
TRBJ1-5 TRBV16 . CASSQLGYLAQHF
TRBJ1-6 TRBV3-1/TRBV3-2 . CASSHADRLNSPLHF
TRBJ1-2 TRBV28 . CASSNLKLYGYTF
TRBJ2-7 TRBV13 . CASSLSAALTSYEQYF
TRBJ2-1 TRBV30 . CAWSAGLINEQFF
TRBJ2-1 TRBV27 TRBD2 CASSHGLAGVNEQFF
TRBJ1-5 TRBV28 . CASSPGLRAAQPQHF
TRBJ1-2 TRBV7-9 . CASSSGQFYGYTF
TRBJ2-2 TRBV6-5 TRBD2 CASSYGLAGDTGELFF
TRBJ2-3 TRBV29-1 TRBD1 CSVARTGGSTDTQYF
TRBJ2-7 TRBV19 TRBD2 CASSQAGATYEQYF
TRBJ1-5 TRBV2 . CASSLEGVVSNQPQHF
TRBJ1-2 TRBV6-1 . CASSEDAGVGANYGYTF
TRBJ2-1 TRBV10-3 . CAISERDTSNEQFF